This T cell receptor (beta chain) was profiled in a study of tumor T cells in aggressive B-cell lymphoma. Sequencing was performed with immunoSEQ multiplex PCR; in TCRdb, only in-frame clones are kept and a portion is missing. The sample has several thousand clones; 94% are singletons. Germline V gene data show CDR1 as SGHVS and CDR2 as FQNEAQ. CDR3 size: 16 residues. Points on this clone: At one boundary the junction diverges from the germline segment, which might be a read error.

This chain links TRBV7-8 with TRBJ2-1, with TRBD2 matching 8 bases. The TCR comes from an adult with diffuse large B cell lymphoma. Source material: tumor tissue. The CDR3: CANSLVAGIAYNEQFF. CDR3 nucleotide sequence: TGTGCCAACAGCTTAGTAGCGGGAATCGCCTACAATGAGCAGTTCTTC.